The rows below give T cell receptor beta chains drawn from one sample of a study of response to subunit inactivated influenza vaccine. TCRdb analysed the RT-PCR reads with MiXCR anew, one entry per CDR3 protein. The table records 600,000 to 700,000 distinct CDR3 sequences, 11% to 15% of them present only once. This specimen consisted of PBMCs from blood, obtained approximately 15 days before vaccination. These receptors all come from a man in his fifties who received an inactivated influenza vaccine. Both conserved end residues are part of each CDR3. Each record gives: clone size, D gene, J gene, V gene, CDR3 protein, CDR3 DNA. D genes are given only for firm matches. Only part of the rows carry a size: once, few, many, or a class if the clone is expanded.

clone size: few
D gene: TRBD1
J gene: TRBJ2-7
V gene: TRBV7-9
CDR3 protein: CASSRRDSYEQYF
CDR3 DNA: TGTGCCAGCAGCCGCCGGGACAGCTACGAGCAGTACTTC

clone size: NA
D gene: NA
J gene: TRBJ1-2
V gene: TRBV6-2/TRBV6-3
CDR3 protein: CASRPGAVSGHYGYTF
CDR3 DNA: TGTGCCAGCAGGCCCGGGGCAGTCTCCGGGCACTATGGCTACACCTTC

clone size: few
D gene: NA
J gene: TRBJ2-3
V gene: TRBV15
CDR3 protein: CATSRVLTDYPDTQYF
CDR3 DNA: TGTGCCACCAGCAGAGTGCTAACGGACTACCCAGATACGCAGTATTTT

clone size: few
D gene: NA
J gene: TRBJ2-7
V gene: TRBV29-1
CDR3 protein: CSVGKQGNSYEQYF
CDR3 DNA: TGCAGCGTGGGGAAGCAGGGGAACTCCTACGAGCAGTACTTC

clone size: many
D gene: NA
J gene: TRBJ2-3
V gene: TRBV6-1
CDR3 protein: CASGGFSTDTQYF
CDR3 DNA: TGTGCCAGCGGCGGGTTTAGCACAGATACGCAGTATTTT

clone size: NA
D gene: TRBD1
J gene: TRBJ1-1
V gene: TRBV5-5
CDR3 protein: CASSYNRGRTEAFF
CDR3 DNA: TGTGCCAGCAGCTACAACAGGGGGCGGACTGAAGCTTTCTTT

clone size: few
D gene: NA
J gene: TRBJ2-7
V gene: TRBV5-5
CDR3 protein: CASSLLGSNPYEQYF
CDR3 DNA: TGTGCCAGCAGCTTACTAGGTTCCAACCCTTACGAGCAGTACTTC

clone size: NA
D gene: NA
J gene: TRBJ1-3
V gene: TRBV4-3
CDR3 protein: CASSQDPVSVSGNTIYF
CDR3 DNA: TGCGCCAGCAGCCAAGATCCGGTGTCCGTCTCTGGAAACACCATATATTTT

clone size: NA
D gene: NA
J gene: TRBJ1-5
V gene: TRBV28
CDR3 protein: CASMGSGWGRNQPQHF
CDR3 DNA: TGTGCCAGCATGGGATCCGGGTGGGGTCGCAATCAGCCCCAGCATTTT

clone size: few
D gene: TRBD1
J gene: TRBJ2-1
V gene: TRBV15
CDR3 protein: CATSRDGGQGRDNEQFF
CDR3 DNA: TGTGCCACCAGCAGAGATGGGGGACAGGGTCGGGACAATGAGCAGTTCTTC

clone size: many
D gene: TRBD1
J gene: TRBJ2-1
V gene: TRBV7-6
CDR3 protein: CASSLGGTGGRSYNEQFF
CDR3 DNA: TGTGCCAGCAGCTTGGGAGGGACAGGGGGCCGTTCCTACAATGAGCAGTTCTTC

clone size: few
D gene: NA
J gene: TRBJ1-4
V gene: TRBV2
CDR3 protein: CASTVRNSNRDPLFF
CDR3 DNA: TGTGCCAGCACTGTCAGAAACTCTAACCGGGACCCACTGTTTTTT

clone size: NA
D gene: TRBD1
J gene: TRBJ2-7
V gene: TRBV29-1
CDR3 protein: CSVEDGQGYEQYF
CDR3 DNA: TGCAGCGTTGAAGATGGACAGGGCTACGAGCAGTACTTC

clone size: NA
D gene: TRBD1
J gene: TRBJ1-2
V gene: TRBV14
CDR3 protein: CASSQEGGGSGYTF
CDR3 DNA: TGTGCCAGCAGCCAAGAAGGAGGGGGCAGTGGCTACACCTTC

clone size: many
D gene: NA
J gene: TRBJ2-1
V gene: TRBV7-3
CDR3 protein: CASSPGTSNEQFF
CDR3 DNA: TGTGCCAGCAGCCCCGGGACTTCAAATGAGCAGTTCTTC

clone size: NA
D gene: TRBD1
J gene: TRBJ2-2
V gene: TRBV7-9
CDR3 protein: CASSMTGGANTGELFF
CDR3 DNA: TGTGCCAGCAGCATGACAGGGGGTGCGAACACCGGGGAGCTGTTTTTT

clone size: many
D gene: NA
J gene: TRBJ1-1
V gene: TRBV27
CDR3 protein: CASSLAQGINTEAFF
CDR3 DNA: TGTGCCAGCAGTTTAGCCCAGGGTATAAACACTGAAGCTTTCTTT

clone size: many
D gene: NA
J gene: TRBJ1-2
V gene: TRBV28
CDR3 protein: CASRGGRGGYTF
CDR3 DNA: TGTGCCAGCCGGGGGGGGCGAGGGGGCTACACCTTC

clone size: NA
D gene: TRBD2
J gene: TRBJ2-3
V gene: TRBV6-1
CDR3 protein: CASSPRGGRTSDTQYF
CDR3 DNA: TGTGCCAGCAGTCCCCGTGGCGGGAGGACGTCAGATACGCAGTATTTT

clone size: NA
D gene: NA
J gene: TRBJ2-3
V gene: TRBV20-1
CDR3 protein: CSARDQGLTDTQYF
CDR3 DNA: TGCAGTGCTAGAGATCAGGGCCTCACAGATACGCAGTATTTT

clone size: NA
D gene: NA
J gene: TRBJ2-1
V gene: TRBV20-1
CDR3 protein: CSARDVSHPRDEQFF
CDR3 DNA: TGCAGTGCTAGAGATGTTAGCCACCCTAGGGATGAGCAGTTCTTC

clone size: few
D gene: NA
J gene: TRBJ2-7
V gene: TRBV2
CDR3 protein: CASSELKRYYEQYF
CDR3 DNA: TGTGCCAGCAGTGAGCTTAAGAGGTACTACGAGCAGTACTTC

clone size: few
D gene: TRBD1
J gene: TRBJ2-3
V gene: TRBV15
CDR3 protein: CATSRDGTGAPGDTQYF
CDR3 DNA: TGTGCCACCAGCAGAGATGGAACAGGGGCCCCTGGGGATACGCAGTATTTT

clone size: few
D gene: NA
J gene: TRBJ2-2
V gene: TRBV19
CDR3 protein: CASSIAGGPRGTGELFF
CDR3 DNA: TGTGCCAGTAGTATAGCTGGGGGCCCGCGTGGCACCGGGGAGCTGTTTTTT

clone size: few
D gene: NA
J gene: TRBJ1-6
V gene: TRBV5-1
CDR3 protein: CASSSGNRGHSSYNSPLHF
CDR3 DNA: TGCGCCAGCAGCTCGGGAAATAGGGGCCACAGCTCCTATAATTCACCCCTCCACTTT

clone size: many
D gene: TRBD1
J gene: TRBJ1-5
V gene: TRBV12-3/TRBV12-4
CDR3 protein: CASSLTGYSNQPQHF
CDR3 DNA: TGTGCCAGCAGTCTGACAGGGTATAGCAATCAGCCCCAGCATTTT

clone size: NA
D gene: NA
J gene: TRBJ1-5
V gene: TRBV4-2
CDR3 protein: CASSQRRDGPQHF
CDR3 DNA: TGTGCCAGCAGCCAAAGGAGGGATGGGCCCCAGCATTTT

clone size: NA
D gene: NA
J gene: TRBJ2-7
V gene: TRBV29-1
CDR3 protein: CSVVTGYSYEQYF
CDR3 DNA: TGCAGCGTTGTGACAGGCTACTCCTACGAGCAGTACTTC

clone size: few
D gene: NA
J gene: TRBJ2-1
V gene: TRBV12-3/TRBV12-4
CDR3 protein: CASSGSASNEQFF
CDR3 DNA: TGTGCCAGCAGCGGGTCAGCCAGTAATGAGCAGTTCTTC

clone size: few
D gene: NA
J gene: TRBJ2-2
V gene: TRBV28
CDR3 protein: CASSIQGGTGELFF
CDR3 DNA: TGTGCCAGCAGTATACAGGGGGGGACCGGGGAGCTGTTTTTT

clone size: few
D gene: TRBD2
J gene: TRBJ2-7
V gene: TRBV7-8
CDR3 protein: CASSPQSLAASYEQYF
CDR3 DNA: TGTGCCAGCAGCCCGCAATCACTAGCGGCCTCCTACGAGCAGTACTTC

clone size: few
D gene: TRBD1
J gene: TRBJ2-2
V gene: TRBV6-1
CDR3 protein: CASRDRGHNTGELFF
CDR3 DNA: TGTGCCAGCCGGGACAGGGGGCACAACACCGGGGAGCTGTTTTTT

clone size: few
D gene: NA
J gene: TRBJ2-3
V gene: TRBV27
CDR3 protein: CASSFSRADPGTQYF
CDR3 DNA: TGTGCCAGCAGTTTTTCGAGGGCCGATCCGGGTACGCAGTATTTT

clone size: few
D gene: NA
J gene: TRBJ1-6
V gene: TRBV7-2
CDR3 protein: CASSLLPRSPLHF
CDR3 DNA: TGTGCCAGCAGCTTACTACCCCGCTCACCCCTCCACTTT

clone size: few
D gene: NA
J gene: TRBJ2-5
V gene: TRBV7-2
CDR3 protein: CASSWGGPLVETQYF
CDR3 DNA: TGTGCCAGCAGCTGGGGGGGCCCTCTGGTGGAGACCCAGTACTTC

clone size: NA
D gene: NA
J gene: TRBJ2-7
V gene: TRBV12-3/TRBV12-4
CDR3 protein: CASSPTGGFEQYF
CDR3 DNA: TGTGCCAGCAGCCCCACCGGGGGCTTCGAGCAGTACTTC

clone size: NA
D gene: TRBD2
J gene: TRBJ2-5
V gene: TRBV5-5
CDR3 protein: CASSLETSGRVQTQYF
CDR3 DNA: TGTGCCAGCAGCTTGGAGACTAGCGGGAGAGTACAGACCCAGTACTTC

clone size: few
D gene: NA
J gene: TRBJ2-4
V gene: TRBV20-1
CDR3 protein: CSAIQYDRNLAKNIQYF
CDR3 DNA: TGCAGTGCGATCCAATATGACAGGAATCTAGCCAAAAACATTCAGTACTTC

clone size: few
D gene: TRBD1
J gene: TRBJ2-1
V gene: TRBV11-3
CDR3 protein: CASSLGGTGGRNEQFF
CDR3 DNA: TGTGCCAGCAGCTTAGGTGGGACAGGGGGCCGGAATGAGCAGTTCTTC

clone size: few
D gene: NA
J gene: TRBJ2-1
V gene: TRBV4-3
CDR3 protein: CASSQEALDLEQFF
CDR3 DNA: TGCGCCAGCAGCCAGGAGGCACTAGATCTAGAGCAGTTCTTC

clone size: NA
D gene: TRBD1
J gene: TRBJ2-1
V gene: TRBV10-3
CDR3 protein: CAISEQGASHEQFF
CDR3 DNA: TGTGCCATCAGTGAACAGGGGGCAAGCCATGAGCAGTTCTTC

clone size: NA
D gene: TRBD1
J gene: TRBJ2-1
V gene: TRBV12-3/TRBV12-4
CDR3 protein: CASSTGTGRNEQFF
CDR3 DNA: TGTGCCAGCAGCACCGGGACAGGGCGGAATGAGCAGTTCTTC

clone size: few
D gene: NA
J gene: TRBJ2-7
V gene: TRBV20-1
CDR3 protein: CSAGTGLGPYEQYF
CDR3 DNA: TGCAGTGCTGGCACAGGGCTAGGGCCCTACGAGCAGTACTTC

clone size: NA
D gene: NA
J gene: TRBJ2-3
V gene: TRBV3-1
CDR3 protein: CASSQVTHTQYF
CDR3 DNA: TGTGCCAGCAGCCAAGTCACTCATACGCAGTATTTT

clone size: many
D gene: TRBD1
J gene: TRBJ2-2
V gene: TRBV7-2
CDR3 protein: CASSLGTGFGGELFF
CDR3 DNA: TGTGCCAGCAGCTTAGGGACAGGATTTGGCGGGGAGCTGTTTTTT

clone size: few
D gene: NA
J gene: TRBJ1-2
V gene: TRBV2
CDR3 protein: CASSEGTHYGYTF
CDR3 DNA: TGTGCCAGCAGTGAAGGGACACACTATGGCTACACCTTC

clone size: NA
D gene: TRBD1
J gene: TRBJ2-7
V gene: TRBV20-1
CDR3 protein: CSASPGQGNGYEQYF
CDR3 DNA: TGCAGTGCTAGTCCGGGACAGGGGAATGGCTACGAGCAGTACTTC

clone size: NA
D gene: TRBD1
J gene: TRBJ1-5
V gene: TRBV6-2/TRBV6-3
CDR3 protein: CASTGLGQGDQPQHF
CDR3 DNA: TGTGCCAGCACAGGTTTGGGACAGGGGGATCAGCCCCAGCATTTT

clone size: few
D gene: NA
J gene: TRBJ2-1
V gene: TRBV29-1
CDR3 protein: CSVVAGSSYNEQFF
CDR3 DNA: TGCAGCGTTGTTGCGGGGAGCTCCTACAATGAGCAGTTCTTC

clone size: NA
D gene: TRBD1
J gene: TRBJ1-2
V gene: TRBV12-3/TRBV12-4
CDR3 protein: CASSFGQDEGYTF
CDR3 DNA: TGTGCCAGCAGTTTCGGACAGGACGAGGGCTACACCTTC

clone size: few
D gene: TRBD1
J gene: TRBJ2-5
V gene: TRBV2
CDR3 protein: CASSGNRGLRETQYF
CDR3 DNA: TGTGCCAGCAGTGGCAACAGGGGGCTTAGGGAGACCCAGTACTTC

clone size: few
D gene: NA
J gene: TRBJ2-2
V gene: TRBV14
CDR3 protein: CASSQNRFTGELFF
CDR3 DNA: TGTGCCAGCAGCCAGAATAGATTCACCGGGGAGCTGTTTTTT

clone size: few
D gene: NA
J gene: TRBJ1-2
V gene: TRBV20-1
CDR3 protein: CSAIQGKANYGYTF
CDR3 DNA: TGCAGTGCCATACAGGGTAAAGCTAACTATGGCTACACCTTC

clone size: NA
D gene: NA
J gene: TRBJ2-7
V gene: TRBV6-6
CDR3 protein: CASNTLDYEQYF
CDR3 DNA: TGTGCCAGCAATACACTCGACTACGAGCAGTACTTC